This T cell receptor (beta chain) originates from a study of OX40 agonist ivuxolimab in advanced cancers. Turning to the study itself: Cohort: 65% to 90% men, mean age approximately 66, aged about 20 to 79.

Sequencing used immunoSEQ multiplex PCR; TCRdb keeps in-frame clones, though not all of them. The sample has about 83,000 clones; around 90% are singletons. V gave up 6 bases and J gave up 10 bases, with 10 bases separating them. This CDR3 is 12 amino acids long. The germline V gene has CDR1 MNHNY and CDR2 SVGAGI (reference sequence). This receptor was identified in an adult with an advanced solid tumor such as melanoma, head and neck, liver or kidney cancer. Sequenced here: CD4+ or CD8+ T cells sorted from blood, sampled in a trial of the OX40 agonist ivuxolimab. The chain combines TRBV6-6 with TRBJ1-6; tentatively, D is TRBD1 (5 bases). CDR3 DNA: TGTGCCAGCAGCCGGGGGGACTCACCCCTCCACTTT. Amino acids: CASSRGDSPLHF.